This TCR beta chain was captured by sequencing in a study of a mutant IDH1 vaccine in newly diagnosed glioma. Background on the study: Patients arrived already treated with radiotherapy, temozolomide, or both, most having had both.

V shed 1 base, J shed 3 bases, and the junction held 9 bases outside the gene matches. The CDR3 has 17 amino acids. The germline V gene has CDR1 LNHNV and CDR2 YYDKDF (reference sequence). Only in-frame clones appear in the TCRdb table, and some are missing; sequencing was by immunoSEQ multiplex PCR. Of 85,000 to 100,000 clones detected, 80% appear once; the ten largest clones hold roughly 7%. Time point defined: baseline, week 1 (first vaccination visit). Treatment given: pre-vaccination baseline after standard-of-care therapy. The sample consisted of PBMCs, taken from a glioma patient treated with radiotherapy, temozolomide or both. The chain links TRBV15 to TRBJ1-3, with 7 bases that match TRBD1. This clonotype originated in a man in his forties with glioma. The DNA for the CDR3 is TGTGCCACCAGCAGAGGAACAGGGGCCTTTCTTGGAAACACCATATATTTT. This gives the protein CATSRGTGAFLGNTIYF.